This T cell receptor (beta chain) was documented in a study of blood T cell repertoires in COVID-19. In the study overall: The study drew acute and convalescent COVID-19 samples from the United States, Italy and Spain.

In the source study's methods: Researchers report that nucleated cell counts were estimated from reference gene primer amplification. Clones were read by immunoSEQ multiplex PCR, and TCRdb kept only the in-frame ones, dropping some. V and J calls and clone size are given by that table; D and trimming were obtained from the DNA. The data show roughly 53,000 clones, about 89% seen once. The germline CDR1 and CDR2 sequences are SGHAT and FQNNGV. Trimming removed 3 bases from V and 4 bases from J, with 13 bases in between. The CDR3 loop spans 14 amino acids. This TCR was sampled from a man in his 60s with acute or convalescent COVID-19. The specimen sequenced was peripheral blood. The chain recombines TRBV11-2 with TRBJ2-7; weak D call: TRBD2 (5 bases). CDR3 amino acids: CASSFHRTGYEQYF. The CDR3 coding sequence is TGTGCCAGCAGCTTCCATCGGACGGGATACGAGCAGTACTTC.